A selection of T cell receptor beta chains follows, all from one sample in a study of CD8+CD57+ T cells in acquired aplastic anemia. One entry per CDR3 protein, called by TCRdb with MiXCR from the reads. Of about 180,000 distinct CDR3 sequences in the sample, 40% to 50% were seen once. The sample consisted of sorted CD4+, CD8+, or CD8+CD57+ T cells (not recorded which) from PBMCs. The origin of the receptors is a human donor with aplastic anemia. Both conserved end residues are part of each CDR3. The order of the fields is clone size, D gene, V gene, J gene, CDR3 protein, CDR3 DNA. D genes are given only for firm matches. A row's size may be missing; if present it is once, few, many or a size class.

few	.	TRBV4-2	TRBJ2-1	CASSQERAGALKGYNEQFF	TGTGCCAGCAGCCAAGAACGGGCTGGGGCTCTAAAAGGATACAATGAGCAGTTCTTC
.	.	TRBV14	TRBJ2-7	CASSQDTDYEQYF	TGTGCCAGCAGCCAGGACACCGACTACGAGCAGTACTTC
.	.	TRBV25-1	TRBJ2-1	CASSDAIVDEQFF	TGTGCCAGCAGTGACGCTATAGTAGATGAGCAGTTCTTC
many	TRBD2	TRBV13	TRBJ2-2	CASSRLAGPNTGELFF	TGTGCCAGCAGTCGACTAGCGGGACCGAACACCGGGGAGCTGTTTTTT
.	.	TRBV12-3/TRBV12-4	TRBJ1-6	CASSPENSYNSPLHF	TGTGCCAGCAGCCCTGAGAACTCCTATAATTCACCCCTCCACTTT
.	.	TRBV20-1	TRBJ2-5	CSARLGGAFPETQYF	TGCAGTGCTAGGTTAGGGGGGGCTTTCCCTGAGACCCAGTACTTC
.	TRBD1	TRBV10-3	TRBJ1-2	CAIREDRGQRGGYTF	TGTGCCATCAGGGAGGACAGGGGGCAGAGGGGAGGCTACACCTTC
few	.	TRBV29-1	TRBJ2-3	CSVVPGVVTDTQYF	TGCAGCGTTGTCCCGGGCGTGGTCACAGATACGCAGTATTTT
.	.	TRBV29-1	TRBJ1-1	CSCRAGNTEAFF	TGCAGCTGTCGGGCAGGGAACACTGAAGCTTTCTTT
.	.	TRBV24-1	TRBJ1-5	CATSVNGASQPQHF	TGTGCCACCAGTGTAAATGGCGCAAGTCAGCCCCAGCATTTT
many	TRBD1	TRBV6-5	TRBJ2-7	CASSIGTAFGEQYF	TGTGCCAGCAGTATCGGGACAGCATTTGGCGAGCAGTACTTC
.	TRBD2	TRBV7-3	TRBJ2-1	CASSLTGLAGGFNNEQFF	TGTGCCAGCAGCTTAACGGGACTAGCGGGGGGTTTTAACAATGAGCAGTTCTTC
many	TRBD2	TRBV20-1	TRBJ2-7	CSARDLLVGTSLYEQYF	TGCAGTGCTAGAGATCTGCTTGTGGGGACTAGCCTATACGAGCAGTACTTC
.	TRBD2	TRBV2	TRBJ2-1	CASSSGTRGEQFF	TGTGCCAGCAGTTCCGGGACTAGAGGTGAGCAGTTCTTC
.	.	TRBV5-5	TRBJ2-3	CASSLRGPTDTQYF	TGTGCCAGCAGCTTACGGGGACCCACAGATACGCAGTATTTT
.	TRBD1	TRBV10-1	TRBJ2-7	CASSQRTGNSYEQYF	TGCGCCAGCAGCCAGCGGACAGGGAACTCCTACGAGCAGTACTTC
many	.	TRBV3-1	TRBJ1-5	CASSQGSNQPQHF	TGTGCCAGCAGCCAAGGTAGCAATCAGCCCCAGCATTTT
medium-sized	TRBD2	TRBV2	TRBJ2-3	CATAGVSADTQYF	TGTGCCACAGCGGGGGTCTCAGCAGATACGCAGTATTTT
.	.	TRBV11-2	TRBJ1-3	CASSLIRVALGNTIYF	TGTGCCAGCAGCTTAATCAGGGTAGCCCTGGGAAACACCATATATTTT
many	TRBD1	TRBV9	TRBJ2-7	CASSGTGTYEQYF	TGTGCCAGCAGCGGGACAGGGACCTACGAGCAGTACTTC
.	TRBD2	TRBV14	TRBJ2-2	CASRSTSGGLNTGELFF	TGTGCCAGCAGGTCGACTAGCGGGGGGTTGAACACCGGGGAGCTGTTTTTT
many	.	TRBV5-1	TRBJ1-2	CASSLANPSGIGYTF	TGCGCCAGCAGCTTGGCCAACCCTTCAGGAATTGGCTACACCTTC
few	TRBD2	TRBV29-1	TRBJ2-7	CSGYSGKQYF	TGCAGCGGGTATAGCGGGAAGCAGTACTTC
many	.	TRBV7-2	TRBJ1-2	CASSRRADLGGYTF	TGTGCCAGCAGCCGTCGGGCGGATTTGGGTGGCTACACCTTC
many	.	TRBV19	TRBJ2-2	CASSGLRVVGELFF	TGTGCCAGTTCGGGCCTTAGGGTTGTCGGGGAGCTGTTTTTT
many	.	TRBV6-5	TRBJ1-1	CASSYGWRNTEAFF	TGTGCCAGCAGTTACGGGTGGCGGAACACTGAAGCTTTCTTT
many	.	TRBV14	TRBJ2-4	CASSQGTLTNIQYF	TGTGCCAGCAGCCAAGGGACCCTGACCAACATTCAGTACTTC
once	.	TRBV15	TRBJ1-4	CATSRDKTGANEKLFF	TGTGCCACCAGCAGAGATAAAACTGGAGCTAATGAAAAACTGTTTTTT
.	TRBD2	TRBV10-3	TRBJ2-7	CAISESGGYEQYF	TGTGCCATCAGCGAAAGCGGGGGCTACGAGCAGTACTTC
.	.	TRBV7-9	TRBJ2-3	CASSLATLGTQYF	TGTGCCAGCAGCTTAGCAACCTTGGGTACGCAGTATTTT
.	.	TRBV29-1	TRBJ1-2	CSVDPFDGYTF	TGCAGCGTTGATCCGTTCGATGGCTACACCTTC
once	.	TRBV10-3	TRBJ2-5	CAIWGGQQDGTQYF	TGTGCCATCTGGGGGGGACAGCAGGACGGGACCCAGTACTTC
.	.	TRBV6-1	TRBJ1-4	CASSDREKLVF	TGTGCCAGCAGTGACCGTGAAAAACTGGTTTTT
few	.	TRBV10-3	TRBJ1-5	CAIMNGINQPQHF	TGTGCCATCATGAATGGGATCAATCAGCCCCAGCATTTT
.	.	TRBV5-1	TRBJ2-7	CASSFLGMGYEQYF	TGCGCCAGCAGCTTTCTGGGTATGGGCTACGAGCAGTACTTC
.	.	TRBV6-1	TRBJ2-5	CASSPDSYQETQYF	TGTGCCAGCAGCCCGGACAGTTACCAAGAGACCCAGTACTTC
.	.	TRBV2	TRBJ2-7	CASWSRADTYEQYF	TGTGCCAGCTGGTCTCGAGCGGACACCTACGAGCAGTACTTC
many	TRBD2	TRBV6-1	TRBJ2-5	CASSAPSGGDGETQYF	TGTGCCAGCAGTGCTCCGAGCGGGGGGGATGGAGAGACCCAGTACTTC
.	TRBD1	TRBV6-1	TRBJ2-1	CASTGTGGMGEQFF	TGTGCCAGCACCGGGACAGGGGGGATGGGTGAGCAGTTCTTC
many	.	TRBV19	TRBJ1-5	CASSEGYGQPQHF	TGTGCCAGTAGTGAAGGGTATGGCCAGCCCCAGCATTTT
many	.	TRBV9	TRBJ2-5	CASSAPPKETQYF	TGTGCCAGCAGCGCCCCCCCAAAAGAGACCCAGTACTTC
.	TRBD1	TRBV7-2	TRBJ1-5	CASSLRDRGDQPQHF	TGTGCCAGCAGCCTCCGCGACAGGGGTGATCAGCCCCAGCATTTT
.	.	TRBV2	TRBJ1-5	CASSALQAQPQHF	TGTGCCAGCAGTGCTCTACAAGCTCAGCCTCAGCATTTT
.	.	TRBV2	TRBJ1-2	CASSEIRRADYGYTF	TGTGCCAGCAGTGAAATCCGAAGGGCCGACTATGGCTACACCTTC
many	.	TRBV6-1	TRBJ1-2	CASSVAVNYGYTF	TGTGCCAGCAGTGTAGCGGTAAACTATGGCTACACCTTC
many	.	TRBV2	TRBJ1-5	CASSALGGAGNQPQHF	TGTGCCAGCAGTGCCCTCGGGGGGGCAGGCAATCAGCCCCAGCATTTT
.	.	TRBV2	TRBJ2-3	CASSERRTDTQYF	TGTGCCAGCAGTGAAAGACGAACAGATACGCAGTATTTT
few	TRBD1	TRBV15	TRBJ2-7	CATSIRDRVWEQYF	TGTGCCACCAGCATCCGGGACAGGGTTTGGGAGCAGTACTTC
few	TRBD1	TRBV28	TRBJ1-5	CASDQGGNNQPQHF	TGTGCCAGCGACCAGGGGGGCAACAATCAGCCCCAGCATTTT
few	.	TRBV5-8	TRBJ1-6	CASSPRQERPPLHF	TGTGCCAGCAGCCCCCGACAGGAACGACCACCCCTCCACTTT
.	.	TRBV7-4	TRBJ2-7	CASRLHGSSYEQYF	TGTGCCAGCAGACTACACGGGAGCTCCTACGAGCAGTACTTC
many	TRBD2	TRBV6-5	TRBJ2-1	CASSSAGGSYNEQFF	TGTGCCAGCAGTTCAGCGGGGGGCTCGTACAATGAGCAGTTCTTC